The rows below give T cell receptor beta chains drawn from one sample of a study of cytomegalovirus exposure and HLA in healthy donors. Here immunoSEQ multiplex PCR was the method, and the copy in TCRdb shows in-frame clones only, minus some. The sample carries approximately 200,000 clones, more than 75% recorded once. The sample was PBMCs. Every receptor here comes from a human donor in good health. Both conserved end residues are part of each CDR3. The D gene is left open where the match is weak. Only part of the rows carry a size: once, few, many, or a class if the clone is expanded.

CASSFRTGGGSGEQFF | TGTGCCAGCAGTTTCCGGACAGGGGGCGGCTCTGGTGAGCAGTTCTTC | TRBJ2-1 | TRBD1 | - | TRBV27
CASSLTGGPPDTQYF | TGTGCCAGCAGCCTCACGGGGGGGCCCCCAGATACGCAGTATTTT | TRBJ2-3 | TRBD2 | once | TRBV9
CASSLHGTLEGYTF | TGTGCCAGCAGCTTACACGGGACATTGGAGGGCTACACCTTC | TRBJ1-2 | - | - | TRBV7-8
CASGLFPPYEQYF | TGTGCTAGTGGTTTGTTCCCTCCCTACGAGCAGTACTTC | TRBJ2-7 | - | - | TRBV12-5
CASSLVRGGYYGYTF | TGTGCCAGCAGCTTAGTTCGCGGGGGATACTATGGCTACACCTTC | TRBJ1-2 | - | - | TRBV7-9
CASSLGLGGAHDVYEQFF | TGTGCCAGCAGCTTAGGCCTCGGAGGGGCGCATGATGTTTATGAGCAGTTCTTC | TRBJ2-1 | - | - | TRBV13
CASSLEAGGGQPQHF | TGTGCCAGCAGCTTAGAGGCAGGGGGAGGTCAGCCCCAGCATTTT | TRBJ1-5 | TRBD1 | - | TRBV7-9
CASSLPERNQPQHF | TGTGCCAGCAGCTTACCAGAACGCAATCAGCCCCAGCATTTT | TRBJ1-5 | - | - | TRBV7-2
CASSFRKTSGTDEQFF | TGTGCCAGCAGTTTCCGGAAGACTAGCGGGACGGACGAGCAGTTCTTC | TRBJ2-1 | TRBD2 | - | TRBV27
CACAPVSSYNEQFF | TGTGCCTGTGCCCCTGTTAGCTCCTACAATGAGCAGTTCTTC | TRBJ2-1 | - | - | TRBV30
CASSPGGYGYTF | TGTGCCAGCAGTCCAGGGGGCTATGGCTACACCTTC | TRBJ1-2 | TRBD1 | - | TRBV27
CASSTRQGQDTQYF | TGTGCCAGTAGTACTAGACAGGGCCAAGATACGCAGTATTTT | TRBJ2-3 | TRBD1 | - | TRBV19
CASSRYPRSGRVNEQFF | TGTGCCAGCAGCCGCTACCCCCGGAGCGGGAGGGTAAATGAGCAGTTCTTC | TRBJ2-1 | TRBD2 | - | TRBV7-6
CASSAPSSPREEQYF | TGTGCCAGCAGCGCCCCATCTTCTCCCAGGGAAGAGCAGTACTTC | TRBJ2-7 | - | - | TRBV9
CASSPTLAGVTSTDTQYF | TGTGCCAGCAGCCCAACACTAGCGGGAGTAACGAGCACAGATACGCAGTATTTT | TRBJ2-3 | TRBD2 | - | TRBV7-3
CASSIPTVSYGYTF | TGTGCCAGTAGTATCCCGACAGTGAGCTATGGCTACACCTTC | TRBJ1-2 | - | - | TRBV19
CASGETAGGTDTQYF | TGTGCCAGCGGAGAGACAGCGGGCGGCACAGATACGCAGTATTTT | TRBJ2-3 | - | once | TRBV28
CASSLSTGTNTGELFF | TGTGCCAGCAGTTTATCGACAGGGACGAACACCGGGGAGCTGTTTTTT | TRBJ2-2 | TRBD1 | - | TRBV2
CASSERSSGANVLTF | TGTGCCAGCAGCGAGCGGAGCTCTGGGGCCAACGTCCTGACTTTC | TRBJ2-6 | - | - | TRBV9
CASSSGTSGLYEQYF | TGTGCCAGCAGTTCCGGGACTAGCGGGCTCTACGAGCAGTACTTC | TRBJ2-7 | TRBD2 | - | TRBV27
CSVPRGSSYNEQFF | TGCAGCGTCCCCAGGGGGAGCTCCTACAATGAGCAGTTCTTC | TRBJ2-1 | TRBD1 | - | TRBV29-1
CASSLRRTGVNTEAFF | TGTGCCAGCAGCTTACGGAGGACAGGGGTGAACACTGAAGCTTTCTTT | TRBJ1-1 | TRBD1 | - | TRBV11-2
CASSLAPQVYNEQFF | TGTGCCAGCAGTTTAGCGCCCCAGGTATACAATGAGCAGTTCTTC | TRBJ2-1 | - | - | TRBV28
CASSTQGDTIYF | TGCGCCAGCAGTACACAGGGTGACACCATATATTTT | TRBJ1-3 | - | - | TRBV5-1